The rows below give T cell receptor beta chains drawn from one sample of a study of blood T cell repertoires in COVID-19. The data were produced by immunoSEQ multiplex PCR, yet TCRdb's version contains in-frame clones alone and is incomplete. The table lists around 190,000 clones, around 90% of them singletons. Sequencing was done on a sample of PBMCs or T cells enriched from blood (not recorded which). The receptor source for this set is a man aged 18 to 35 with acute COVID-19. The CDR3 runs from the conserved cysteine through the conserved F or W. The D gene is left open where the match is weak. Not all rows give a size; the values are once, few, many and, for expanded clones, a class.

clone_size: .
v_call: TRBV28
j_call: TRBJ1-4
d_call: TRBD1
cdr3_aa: CASSPWTGTNQKLFF
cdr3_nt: TGTGCCAGCAGTCCCTGGACAGGGACTAACCAAAAACTGTTTTTT

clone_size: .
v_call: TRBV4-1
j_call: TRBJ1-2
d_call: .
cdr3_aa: CASSQGEQAAYGYTF
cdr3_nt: TGCGCCAGCAGCCAAGGAGAACAGGCGGCCTATGGCTACACCTTC

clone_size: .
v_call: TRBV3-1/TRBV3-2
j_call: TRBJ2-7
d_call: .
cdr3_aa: CASSQGTTYPYEQYF
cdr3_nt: TGTGCCAGCAGCCAAGGGACTACTTACCCTTACGAGCAGTACTTC

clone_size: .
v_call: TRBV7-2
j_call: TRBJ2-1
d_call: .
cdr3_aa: CASSQQTWGKIF
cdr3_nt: TGTGCCAGCAGCCAACAAACTTGGGGCAAGATCTTC

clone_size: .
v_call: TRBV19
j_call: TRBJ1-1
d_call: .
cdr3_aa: CASSTLTVNTEAFF
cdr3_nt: TGTGCCAGTAGTACCTTGACAGTGAACACTGAAGCTTTCTTT

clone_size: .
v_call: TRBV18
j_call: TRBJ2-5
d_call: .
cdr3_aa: CASGGYVQETQYF
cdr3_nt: TGTGCCAGCGGCGGTTATGTCCAAGAGACCCAGTACTTC

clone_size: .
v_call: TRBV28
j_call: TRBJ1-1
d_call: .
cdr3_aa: CATTPGGGSGPEAFF
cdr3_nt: TGTGCCACCACCCCCGGGGGGGGATCGGGCCCTGAAGCTTTCTTT

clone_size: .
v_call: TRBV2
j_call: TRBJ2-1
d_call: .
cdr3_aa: CASSSGQSSYNEQFF
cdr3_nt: TGTGCCAGCAGCTCAGGACAGAGCTCCTACAATGAGCAGTTCTTC

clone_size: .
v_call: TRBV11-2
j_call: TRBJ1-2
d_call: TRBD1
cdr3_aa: CASSATGTGGWVEGGYTF
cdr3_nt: TGTGCCAGCAGCGCCACCGGGACAGGGGGCTGGGTGGAAGGAGGCTACACCTTC

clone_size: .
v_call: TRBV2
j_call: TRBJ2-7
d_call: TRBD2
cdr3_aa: CASSDELAGYEQYF
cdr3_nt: TGTGCCAGCAGTGACGAACTAGCGGGTTACGAGCAGTACTTC

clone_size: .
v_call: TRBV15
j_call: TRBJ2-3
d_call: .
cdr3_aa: CATSSSRPPGTQYF
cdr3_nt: TGTGCCACCAGCTCCTCACGACCGCCAGGTACGCAGTATTTT

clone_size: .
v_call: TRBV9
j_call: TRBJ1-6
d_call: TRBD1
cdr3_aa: CASSVGTGGSSPLHF
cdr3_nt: TGTGCCAGCAGCGTCGGGACAGGGGGGAGTTCACCCCTCCACTTT

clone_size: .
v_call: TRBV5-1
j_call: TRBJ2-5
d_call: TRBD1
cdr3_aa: CASSWGTGGEETQYF
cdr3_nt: TGCGCCAGCAGCTGGGGGACAGGGGGCGAAGAGACCCAGTACTTC

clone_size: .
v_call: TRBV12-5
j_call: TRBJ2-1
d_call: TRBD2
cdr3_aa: CASGLVGTTGLAGSSSYNEQFF
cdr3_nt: TGTGCTAGTGGTTTGGTAGGCACAACGGGACTAGCGGGCTCGAGCTCCTACAATGAGCAGTTCTTC

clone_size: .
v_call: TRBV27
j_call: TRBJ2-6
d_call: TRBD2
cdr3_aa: CASSPGLAGEVIYGANVLTF
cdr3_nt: TGTGCCAGCAGTCCGGGACTAGCGGGAGAAGTTATATATGGGGCCAACGTCCTGACTTTC

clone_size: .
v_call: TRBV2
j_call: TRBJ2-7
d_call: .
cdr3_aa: CASAVPYEQYF
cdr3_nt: TGTGCCAGCGCAGTCCCCTACGAGCAGTACTTC

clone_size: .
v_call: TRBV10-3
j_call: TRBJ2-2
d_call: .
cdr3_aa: CAIRPLTANTGELFF
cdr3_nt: TGTGCCATCAGACCTTTGACAGCGAACACCGGGGAGCTGTTTTTT

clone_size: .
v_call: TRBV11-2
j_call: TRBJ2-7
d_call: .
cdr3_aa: CASSLGGARIEEEQYF
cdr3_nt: TGTGCCAGCAGCTTGGGGGGGGCTCGCATAGAGGAGGAGCAGTACTTC

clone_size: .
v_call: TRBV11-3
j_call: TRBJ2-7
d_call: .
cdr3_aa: CASSFGGFDEQYF
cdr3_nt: TGTGCCAGCAGCTTCGGAGGGTTTGACGAGCAGTACTTC

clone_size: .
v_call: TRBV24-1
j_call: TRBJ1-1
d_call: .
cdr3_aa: CATSTHPNTEAFF
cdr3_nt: TGTGCCACCTCCACACACCCGAACACTGAAGCTTTCTTT

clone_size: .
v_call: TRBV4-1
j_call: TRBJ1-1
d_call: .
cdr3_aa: CASSQGLADQAFF
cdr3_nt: TGCGCCAGCAGCCAAGGTCTGGCAGATCAAGCTTTCTTT

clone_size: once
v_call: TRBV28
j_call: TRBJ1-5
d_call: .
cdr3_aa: CASSLSQGNQPQHF
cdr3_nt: TGTGCCAGCAGTTTAAGTCAGGGCAATCAGCCCCAGCATTTT

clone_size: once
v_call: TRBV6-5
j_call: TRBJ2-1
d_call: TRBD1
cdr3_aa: CASSYGQGADEQFF
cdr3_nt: TGTGCCAGCAGTTACGGACAGGGTGCCGATGAGCAGTTCTTC

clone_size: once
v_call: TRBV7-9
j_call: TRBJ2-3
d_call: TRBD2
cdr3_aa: CASTGRREVGDTQYF
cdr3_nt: TGTGCCAGCACCGGCCGGCGGGAGGTTGGAGATACGCAGTATTTT

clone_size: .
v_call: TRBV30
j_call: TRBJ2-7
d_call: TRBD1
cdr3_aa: CALETGGYEQYF
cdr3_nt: TGTGCCTTGGAGACAGGGGGCTACGAGCAGTACTTC

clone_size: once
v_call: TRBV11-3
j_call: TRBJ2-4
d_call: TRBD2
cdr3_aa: CASSPYSGDLAKNIQYF
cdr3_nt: TGTGCCAGCAGCCCCTACAGCGGGGACTTAGCCAAAAACATTCAGTACTTC

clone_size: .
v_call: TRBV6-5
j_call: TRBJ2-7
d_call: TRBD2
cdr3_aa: CASQAGLQYEQYF
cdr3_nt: TGTGCCAGTCAAGCGGGACTCCAATACGAGCAGTACTTC

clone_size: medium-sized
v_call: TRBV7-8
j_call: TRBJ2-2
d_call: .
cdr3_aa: CATVRSESLNTGELFF
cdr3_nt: TGTGCCACCGTGAGATCGGAGAGTCTTAACACCGGGGAGCTGTTTTTT

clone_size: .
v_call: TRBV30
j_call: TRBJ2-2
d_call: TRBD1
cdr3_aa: CAWSVIPGAQGAGELFF
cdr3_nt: TGTGCCTGGAGCGTAATCCCCGGGGCTCAGGGGGCCGGGGAGCTGTTTTTT

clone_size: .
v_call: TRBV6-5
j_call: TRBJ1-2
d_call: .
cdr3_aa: CASTRPGGMYGYTF
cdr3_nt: TGTGCCAGCACCCGACCCGGGGGGATGTATGGCTACACCTTC

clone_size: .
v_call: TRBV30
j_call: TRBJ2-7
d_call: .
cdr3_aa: CAWSVRQDTYEQYF
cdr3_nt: TGTGCCTGGAGTGTACGACAAGATACCTACGAGCAGTACTTC

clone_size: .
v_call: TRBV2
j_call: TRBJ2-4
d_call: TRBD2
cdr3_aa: CARRAGGPSKNIQYF
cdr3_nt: TGTGCCCGAAGGGCGGGAGGGCCGAGCAAAAACATTCAGTACTTC

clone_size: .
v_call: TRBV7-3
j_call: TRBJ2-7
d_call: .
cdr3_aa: CASSLGAAGEQYF
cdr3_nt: TGTGCCAGCAGCTTAGGGGCCGCGGGGGAGCAGTACTTC

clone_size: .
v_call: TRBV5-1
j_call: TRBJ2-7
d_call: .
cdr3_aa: CASSFVQGSYEQYF
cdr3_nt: TGCGCCAGCAGCTTTGTGCAGGGATCCTACGAGCAGTACTTC

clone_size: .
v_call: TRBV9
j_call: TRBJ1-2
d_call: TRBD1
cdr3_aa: CASSVGTGFSGYTF
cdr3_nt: TGTGCCAGCAGCGTAGGGACAGGTTTTTCCGGCTACACCTTC

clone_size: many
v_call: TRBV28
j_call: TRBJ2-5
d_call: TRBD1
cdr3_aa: CASSPPGQGIETQYF
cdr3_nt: TGTGCCAGCAGCCCTCCGGGACAGGGGATAGAGACCCAGTACTTC

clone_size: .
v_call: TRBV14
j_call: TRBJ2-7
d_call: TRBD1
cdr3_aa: CASSPGQVGEQYF
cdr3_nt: TGTGCCAGCAGCCCCGGACAGGTGGGGGAGCAGTACTTC

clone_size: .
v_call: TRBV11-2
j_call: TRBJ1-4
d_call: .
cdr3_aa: CASSSPGDSNEKLFF
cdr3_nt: TGTGCCAGCAGCTCACCAGGGGATTCTAATGAAAAACTGTTTTTT